Below are 31 T cell receptor beta chains sequenced from a single sample in a study of CD4 T cells in relation to SARS-CoV-2 and coronaviruses. Sequencing used immunoSEQ multiplex PCR; TCRdb keeps in-frame clones, though not all of them. Among 20,000 to 25,000 clones listed, 76% were seen once. The antigens of these receptors remain unknown. Before the COVID-19 pandemic, during about 2011-2019, CD4+ T cells were taken from unexposed donors. Isolation of CD4+ T cells took place after less than 11 days in culture. The material sequenced was CD4+ T cells from PBMCs, cultured in vitro. These receptors all come from a human donor in good health.

V usage is TRBV27 and J usage is TRBJ2-7; TRBD1 matches at 10 bases. The J segment lost 6 bases and the V segment lost 3 bases, leaving 5 bases of the junction unmatched. Germline V gene data show CDR1 as MNHEY and CDR2 as SMNVEV (reference sequence). The CDR3 extends over 14 amino acids. Here the CDR3 reads CASSFRDRGSEQYF. The CDR3 DNA follows: TGTGCCAGCAGTTTCCGGGACAGGGGTTCCGAGCAGTACTTC.

The rearrangement uses TRBV2 and TRBJ2-1; either TRBD1 or TRBD2 may supply D (5 bases each). The germline V gene has CDR1 SNHLY and CDR2 FYNNEI. This CDR3 contains 16 residues. Trimming removed 7 bases from V and 4 bases from J, with 20 bases in between. The CDR3 DNA reads as TGTGCCAGCACCCTCGTGGGGGATATATTTTACAATGAGCAGTTCTTC. Its protein product is CASTLVGDIFYNEQFF.

This clone was observed a handful of times. The chain joins TRBV11-2 to TRBJ1-4; D not resolved. CDR1 SGHAT and CDR2 FQNNGV come from the germline V gene. The V end was cut by 7 bases, the J end by 3 bases, with 12 bases between. The CDR3 extends over 14 amino acids. This CDR3 is CASTNVGANEKLFF. As DNA, the CDR3 is TGTGCCAGCACCAACGTCGGAGCTAATGAAAAACTGTTTTTT.

This chain connects TRBV6-5 to TRBJ2-5, with TRBD1 matching over 8 bases. This CDR3 region has 14 residues. Germline CDR1 and CDR2: MNHEY and SVGAGI. The V segment lost 7 bases and the J segment 1 base; nucleotides outside the gene matches: 5. CDR3 region: CASTVDRAQETQYF. In DNA form, the CDR3 reads TGTGCCAGCACTGTGGACAGGGCCCAAGAGACCCAGTACTTC.

The V and J genes are TRBV5-4 and TRBJ2-6; no clear D gene. CDR1 SGHNT and CDR2 YYREEE come from the germline V gene (reference sequence). This CDR3 spans 16 amino acids. Trimming shortened V by 7 bases and J by 0 bases, and 14 bases separated the two germline ends. The CDR3 region is CASGRAATSGANVLTF. Here the CDR3 DNA reads TGTGCCAGCGGAAGGGCAGCAACCTCTGGGGCCAACGTCCTGACTTTC.

This sequence joins TRBV2 and TRBJ1-2; D remains unclear. This CDR3 has 14 residues. Germline V lookup: CDR1 SNHLY, CDR2 FYNNEI. Trimming shortened V by 1 base and J by 4 bases, and 10 bases separated the two germline ends. The CDR3 nucleotides are TGTGCCAGCAGTGAAGGAAGGATGGGCTATGGCTACACCTTC. Translating gives CASSEGRMGYGYTF.

The CDR3 is CASSNPSGNEQFF. The CDR3 DNA sequence: TGTGCCAGCAGCAACCCAAGCGGCAATGAGCAGTTCTTC. V and J are TRBV7-9 and TRBJ2-1, with D perhaps TRBD2 (5 bases). CDR3 length equals 13 residues. Trimming left V 5 bases short and J 6 bases short, with 11 bases between. Germline lookup yields CDR1 SEHNR and CDR2 FQNEAQ (reference sequence).

The V and J genes are TRBV5-4 and TRBJ2-7; 8 bases fit TRBD1. Germline V CDR1 and CDR2: SGHNT, YYREEE (reference sequence). The CDR3 has 13 amino acids. V shed 0 bases and J 5 bases; nucleotides not matched to a gene: 1. DNA for the CDR3: TGTGCCAGCAGCTTGGACAGGGGGGACGAGCAGTACTTC. The encoded protein is CASSLDRGDEQYF. Using reference TRBV5-4 and TRBJ2-7 for the parts outside the CDR3, the full variable domain is ETGVTQSPTHLIKTRGQQVTLRCSSQSGHNTVSWYQQALGQGPQFIFQYYREEENGRGNFPPRFSGLQFPNYSSELNVNALELDDSALYLCASSLDRGDEQYFGPGTRLTVT.

The chain employs TRBV19 and TRBJ2-1; the match to TRBD2 covers 8 bases. Germline CDR1 and CDR2: LNHDA and SQIVND (reference sequence). V shed 8 bases, J shed 5 bases, and the junction held 14 bases outside the gene matches. This CDR3 is built from 16 residues. CDR3 in amino acids: CASQFRGGTFHNEQFF. The CDR3 nucleotides read TGTGCCAGTCAATTCCGGGGGGGGACTTTTCACAATGAGCAGTTCTTC.

The rearrangement uses TRBV2 and TRBJ1-2; D uncertain. The V end was cut by 5 bases, the J end by 6 bases, with 13 bases between. The CDR3 runs to 13 residues. Germline CDR1 and CDR2: SNHLY and FYNNEI. CDR3 loop: CASSLDLNDGYTF. CDR3 nucleotides: TGTGCCAGCAGTCTGGACCTAAACGATGGCTACACCTTC.

The gene calls are TRBV2 and TRBJ2-7; D gene unclear. The germline gives CDR1 SNHLY, CDR2 FYNNEI. V was clipped by 3 bases and J by 6 bases, with 15 bases between them. The CDR3 has 14 residues. The CDR3 region is CASSDEQRLREQYF. The CDR3 nucleotides read TGTGCCAGCAGTGACGAACAGAGACTCCGCGAGCAGTACTTC. The complete variable domain, with remaining parts taken from reference TRBV2 and TRBJ2-7, reads EPEVTQTPSHQVTQMGQEVILRCVPISNHLYFYWYRQILGQKVEFLVSFYNNEISEKSEIFDDQFSVERPDGSNFTLKIRSTKLEDSAMYFCASSDEQRLREQYFGPGTRLTVT.

V gene TRBV19 combines with J gene TRBJ2-3; TRBD2 agrees at 10 bases. CDR1 is LNHDA, CDR2 SQIVND, per germline (reference sequence). V was clipped by 4 bases and J by 4 bases; unmatched bases: 5. The CDR3 has 15 amino acids. CDR3 nucleotides: TGTGCCAGTAGTACAGCTAGCGGGAGTGCAGATACGCAGTATTTT. It specifies CASSTASGSADTQYF.

This clone was counted a single time. The chain joins TRBV29-1 to TRBJ2-7; TRBD1 aligns across 7 bases. Germline assignment: CDR1 SQVTM and CDR2 ANQGSEA. V lost 5 bases and J lost 9; bases outside the gene matches: 19. The CDR3 loop spans 15 amino acids. CDR3 residues: CSVPSPGQTSSGQYF. Here the CDR3 DNA reads TGCAGCGTTCCGTCGCCGGGACAGACCAGTTCTGGGCAGTACTTC.

This sequence joins TRBV19 and TRBJ1-5, with D hard to call. Trimming removed 5 bases from V and 2 bases from J, with 13 bases in between. The CDR3 loop spans 15 amino acids. Germline V gene sequence: CDR1 LNHDA, CDR2 SQIVND (reference sequence). The CDR3 DNA sequence: TGTGCCAGTAGTCAAATACGGGCCCGCAATCAGCCCCAGCATTTT. Protein: CASSQIRARNQPQHF.

The chain couples TRBV29-1 to TRBJ2-3, with D possibly TRBD2 on 6 matching bases. The CDR3 runs 12 residues. Germline values: CDR1 SQVTM, CDR2 ANQGSEA. V dropped 4 bases and J dropped 1 base, with 6 bases sitting between them. As DNA, the CDR3 is TGCAGCGTTGGGGGGGGCACAGATACGCAGTATTTT. Its protein is CSVGGGTDTQYF.

V is TRBV5-1 and J is TRBJ1-2, with D maybe TRBD1 (5 bases). V lost 0 bases to trimming and J lost 3 bases, with 12 bases between them. The germline CDR1 and CDR2 sequences are SGHRS and YFSETQ. This CDR3 contains 15 residues. CDR3 in amino acids: CASSLEEGRYYGYTF. In DNA form, the CDR3 reads TGCGCCAGCAGCTTGGAGGAGGGGCGTTACTATGGCTACACCTTC.

The V gene is TRBV5-6, the J gene TRBJ2-7; no reliable D call. Trimming took 7 bases from V and 6 from J, leaving 20 bases between them. The CDR3 is made up of 14 amino acids. Germline V gene lookup returns CDR1 SGHDT and CDR2 YYEEEE. CDR3 sequence reads: CASVPGILRCEQYF. CDR3 DNA: TGTGCCAGCGTGCCTGGGATACTAAGGTGCGAGCAGTACTTC.

J is TRBJ2-5 and V is TRBV30; D is undetermined. CDR1 GTSNPN and CDR2 SVGIG come from the germline V gene (reference sequence). The CDR3 has 10 residues. V lost 0 bases and J 12 bases, leaving 8 bases between the germline ends. This CDR3 reads CAWSVLNEYF. The CDR3 DNA is TGTGCCTGGAGTGTACTCAACGAGTACTTC.

A few counts support this clone. V usage is TRBV2 and J usage is TRBJ2-7, with D unresolved. Germline V gene data show CDR1 as SNHLY and CDR2 as FYNNEI. The CDR3 consists of 12 residues. V was trimmed by 8 bases and J by 2 bases, leaving 10 bases between them. The CDR3 loop reads CASRVAAYEQYF. CDR3 bases: TGTGCCAGCCGGGTTGCCGCCTACGAGCAGTACTTC.

A single count supports this clone. CDR3 bases: TGTGCCAGCACCCCCTTCCGAGGGGTTTTCGATCAGCCCCAGCATTTT. It codes for CASTPFRGVFDQPQHF. This chain joins TRBV28 and TRBJ1-5, with D maybe TRBD1 (5 bases). CDR1 and CDR2 (germline): MDHEN, SYDVKM. V shed 7 bases and J shed 5 bases, with 21 bases lying between them. This CDR3 has 16 amino acids.

This sequence joins TRBV7-9 and TRBJ1-1; D uncertain. The V end was cut by 6 bases, the J end by 1 base, with 9 bases between. The germline CDR1 and CDR2 sequences are SEHNR and FQNEAQ (reference sequence). CDR3 length: 13 amino acids. Here the CDR3 DNA reads TGTGCCAGCAGTTACGACACGAACACTGAAGCTTTCTTT. Encoded protein: CASSYDTNTEAFF.

The rearrangement links TRBV2 to TRBJ2-7; D is unresolved. V was shortened by 5 bases and J by 0 bases, with 2 bases between the two germline ends. This CDR3 comprises 11 residues. Germline CDR1 reads SNHLY; CDR2 reads FYNNEI. DNA for the CDR3: TGTGCCAGCAGTTTCTCCTACGAGCAGTACTTC. Translated: CASSFSYEQYF. Drawing the rest from reference TRBV2 and TRBJ2-7, the complete variable domain is EPEVTQTPSHQVTQMGQEVILRCVPISNHLYFYWYRQILGQKVEFLVSFYNNEISEKSEIFDDQFSVERPDGSNFTLKIRSTKLEDSAMYFCASSFSYEQYFGPGTRLTVT.

The V call is TRBV7-9, the J call TRBJ2-2, with 7 bases identical to TRBD1. This CDR3 region has 17 residues. CDR1 and CDR2 from the germline V gene are SEHNR and FQNEAQ (reference sequence). J lost 5 bases, V lost 6 bases, and 15 bases had no gene match. The CDR3 region is CASSPGASPQGTGELFF. In DNA form, the CDR3 reads TGTGCCAGCAGTCCCGGAGCGAGTCCACAGGGGACCGGGGAGCTGTTTTTT.

The CDR3, as DNA: TGTGCCAGTAGTATCCTGAAGGGGGTCGTCACCGGGGAGCTGTTTTTT. Its protein is CASSILKGVVTGELFF. The chain couples TRBV19 to TRBJ2-2, with D possibly TRBD1 on 6 matching bases. CDR1 LNHDA and CDR2 SQIVND come from the germline V gene (reference sequence). The V gene lost 3 bases and the J gene lost 4 bases, with 15 bases spanning the gap. CDR3 length equals 16 residues.

The V gene is TRBV29-1, the J gene TRBJ2-5; tentatively, D is TRBD1 (5 bases). V shed 5 bases and J shed 2 bases, with 15 bases lying between them. The CDR3 sequence is 14 residues long. Germline CDR1 reads SQVTM; CDR2 reads ANQGSEA. CDR3 protein: CSVYGRVTQETQYF. In DNA, the CDR3 is TGCAGCGTTTATGGCAGGGTGACTCAAGAGACCCAGTACTTC.

The rearrangement joins TRBV12-3 or TRBV12-4 to TRBJ1-1; D ambiguous. The CDR3 loop spans 12 amino acids. Trimming removed 3 bases at V and 8 bases at J, with 10 bases between. The CDR3 nucleotides are TGTGCCAGCAGTTTCCCCCCGACAGAAGCTTTCTTT. Protein: CASSFPPTEAFF.

This clone was observed a single time. V usage is TRBV6-5 and J usage is TRBJ2-2; possible D gene TRBD1, 6 bases. CDR1 MNHEY and CDR2 SVGAGI come from the germline V gene. The CDR3 is 13 residues long. The germline V and J ends were trimmed by 6 bases and 4 bases, with 9 bases remaining between them. The CDR3 protein is CASRDRATGELFF. The CDR3 bases are TGTGCCAGCAGGGACAGAGCCACCGGGGAGCTGTTTTTT.

The J gene is TRBJ2-1, the V gene TRBV7-2; tentatively, D is TRBD1 (5 bases). This CDR3 region has 14 residues. CDR1 and CDR2 (germline): SGHTA, FQGNSA. V lost 2 bases and J 8 bases, leaving 13 bases between the germline ends. CDR3 nucleotides: TGTGCCAGCAGCTTATCTGGACACTCCCATGAGCAGTTCTTC. Protein: CASSLSGHSHEQFF.

The chain couples TRBV5-4 to TRBJ2-5, with 10 positions matching TRBD1. The length of the CDR3 is 15 residues. The V gene's germline CDR1 is SGHNT and CDR2 YYREEE (reference sequence). The V and J ends lost 0 bases and 2 bases, in that order; junction bases with no gene match: 1. CDR3: CASSLGDRGQETQYF. For the CDR3, the DNA is TGTGCCAGCAGCTTGGGGGACAGGGGTCAAGAGACCCAGTACTTC.

This chain connects TRBV2 to TRBJ1-2; maybe TRBD1 (5 bases). This CDR3 is 15 amino acids long. V was cut by 3 bases and J by 5 bases, with 16 bases left in between. Per the germline V gene, CDR1 is SNHLY and CDR2 is FYNNEI. CDR3: CASSEWQGGGYGYTF. CDR3 bases: TGTGCCAGCAGTGAGTGGCAGGGTGGTGGGTATGGCTACACCTTC.

This chain connects TRBV14 to TRBJ2-6; D is perhaps TRBD2 (5 bases). The CDR3 is made up of 15 amino acids. Germline V lookup: CDR1 SGHDN, CDR2 FVKESK. Trimming pared 4 bases from V and 3 bases from J, leaving 10 bases between. CDR3 DNA: TGTGCCAGCAGCCTGGAGGTTAGTGGGGCCAACGTCCTGACTTTC. Translating gives CASSLEVSGANVLTF.